Below, 15 T cell receptor beta chains from the same sample are listed, as sequenced in a study of cytomegalovirus exposure and HLA in healthy donors. Amplification used 60 Vbeta primers and 13 Jbeta primers. Profiling relied on immunoSEQ multiplex PCR, and the TCRdb table lists in-frame clones only, not all of them. Here the sample spans roughly 140,000 clones, 80% being singletons. The sequenced sample consisted of PBMCs. The receptors originated from a male donor in good health and CMV-seronegative.

This clone was seen only a few times. The gene calls are TRBV4-2 and TRBJ2-3, with 7 bases fitting TRBD2. Germline CDR1 LGHNA, CDR2 YNFKEQ. V lost 2 bases and J lost 1; bases outside the gene matches: 6. This CDR3 has 16 amino acids. The chain's CDR3 is CASSQTYAGGTDTQYF. CDR3 bases: TGTGCCAGCAGCCAAACGTACGCGGGGGGCACAGATACGCAGTATTTT.

A remark on this clone: Other DNA sequences in this sample translate to the same CDR3. The chain carries TRBV7-2 and TRBJ2-7, with TRBD2 matching over 7 bases. The CDR3 runs 14 residues. CDR1 is SGHTA and CDR2 is FQGNSA in the germline V gene. Losses at the gene ends were 5 bases for V and 5 bases for J; bases not matched to a gene: 9. The DNA for the CDR3 is TGTGCCAGCAGCCTAACCCGGCGGGAGAACGAGCAGTACTTC. Translation: CASSLTRRENEQYF. Looking up the rest from reference TRBV7-2 and TRBJ2-7 gives the full variable domain: GAGVSQSPSNKVTEKGKDVELRCDPISGHTALYWYRQSLGQGLEFLIYFQGNSAPDKSGLPSDRFSAERTGGSVSTLTIQRTQQEDSAVYLCASSLTRRENEQYFGPGTRLTVT.

The DNA of the CDR3 is TGCGCCAGCAGCCAGGGGACTATAACAGATACGCAGTATTTT. This codes for CASSQGTITDTQYF. The chain is built from TRBV5-1 and TRBJ2-3, with D possibly being TRBD2 (7 bases). Trimming shortened V by 4 bases and J by 3 bases, and 12 bases separated the two germline ends. There are 14 residues in the CDR3. Germline loops: CDR1 SGHRS, CDR2 YFSETQ.

In DNA, the CDR3 is TGTGCCAGCAGCCGAGAGTTGTACCAAGAGACCCAGTACTTC. Its protein product is CASSRELYQETQYF. The J gene is TRBJ2-5, the V gene TRBV6-6; no firm D call. CDR1 and CDR2 (germline): MNHNY, SVGAGI (reference sequence). This CDR3 is 14 amino acids long. V lost 6 bases, J lost 0 bases, and 11 bases lay in between.

V is TRBV5-8 and J is TRBJ2-5, with 8 nucleotides matching TRBD1. With V trimmed by 4 bases and J by 2 bases, 4 bases remained unmatched. CDR1 is SGHTS, CDR2 YDEGEE, per germline. The CDR3 is 14 amino acids. CDR3 protein: CASSPRQGQETQYF. The CDR3 DNA is TGTGCCAGCAGCCCGAGACAGGGGCAAGAGACCCAGTACTTC.

This clone came up a few times. The rearrangement links TRBV7-2 to TRBJ1-3, with TRBD1 matching 9 bases. Trimming at V came to 3 bases and at J to 4 bases, leaving 7 bases not matched to a gene. This CDR3 contains 16 residues. CDR1 is SGHTA, CDR2 FQGNSA, per germline. The DNA of the CDR3 is TGTGCCAGCAGCTTTCAATCCGGGACAGGGGGAAACACCATATATTTT. It is translated as CASSFQSGTGGNTIYF. The full variable domain, in which reference TRBV7-2 and TRBJ1-3 provide the parts outside the CDR3, is GAGVSQSPSNKVTEKGKDVELRCDPISGHTALYWYRQSLGQGLEFLIYFQGNSAPDKSGLPSDRFSAERTGGSVSTLTIQRTQQEDSAVYLCASSFQSGTGGNTIYFGEGSWLTVV.

The genes are TRBV4-1 and TRBJ1-1; TRBD1 is a possible D gene (5 bases). The CDR3 extends over 11 amino acids. Germline loops: CDR1 MGHRA, CDR2 YSYEKL. V lost 1 base and J lost 9, with 6 bases in between. The CDR3 bases are TGCGCCAGCAGCCAAGGGACAAAAGCTTTCTTT. This codes for CASSQGTKAFF.

This clone was counted between two and nine times. This sequence joins TRBV28 and TRBJ2-1, with TRBD2 matching 11 bases. This CDR3 contains 14 residues. Germline loops: CDR1 MDHEN, CDR2 SYDVKM. V lost 7 bases to trimming and J lost 9 bases; unmatched junction nucleotides: 8. CDR3 residues: CASIVAGGPGEQFF. As DNA, the CDR3 is TGTGCCAGCATAGTAGCGGGGGGGCCGGGTGAGCAGTTCTTC.

The sample holds a few counts of this clone. The chain combines TRBV7-9 with TRBJ2-6; D not certain. Trimming left V 3 bases short and J 0 bases short, with 6 bases between. CDR3 length: 15 residues. CDR1 is SEHNR, CDR2 FQNEAQ, per germline (reference sequence). The DNA for the CDR3 is TGTGCCAGCAGCTTGTTCGTCTCTGGGGCCAACGTCCTGACTTTC. Protein sequence: CASSLFVSGANVLTF.

This chain uses TRBV5-6 with TRBJ1-6; TRBD1 might be the D (5 bases). V was shortened by 3 bases and J by 10 bases, with 8 bases between the two germline ends. This CDR3 has 12 residues. CDR1 is SGHDT, CDR2 YYEEEE, per germline. The CDR3 reads CASSYRFSPLHF. The CDR3 DNA follows: TGTGCCAGCAGCTACAGGTTCTCACCCCTCCACTTT.

CDR3 in amino acids: CASSLGTSGTYEQYF. The CDR3 region has the DNA TGTGCCAGCAGCTTAGGGACTAGCGGAACATACGAGCAGTACTTC. The chain uses TRBV7-2 and TRBJ2-7, with 10 bases lining up with TRBD2. This CDR3 is 15 amino acids long. The V and J ends lost 1 base and 4 bases, in that order; junction bases with no gene match: 4. Germline CDR1 is SGHTA and CDR2 is FQGNSA.

This rearrangement joins TRBV30 to TRBJ2-2; 8 nucleotides agree with TRBD1. CDR1 is GTSNPN, CDR2 SVGIG, per germline (reference sequence). V lost 3 bases and J lost 6; bases outside the gene matches: 3. This CDR3 contains 13 residues. The CDR3 spells CAWRDRESGELFF. CDR3 DNA: TGTGCCTGGAGGGACAGGGAATCCGGGGAGCTGTTTTTT.

The rearrangement links TRBV4-2 to TRBJ1-5, with a possible D match to TRBD1 (5 bases). V gave up 0 bases and J gave up 12 bases, with 12 bases separating them. Germline CDR1 reads LGHNA; CDR2 reads YNFKEQ. This CDR3 is built from 13 residues. CDR3: CASSQEGRGVQHF. For the CDR3, the DNA is TGTGCCAGCAGCCAAGAGGGACGGGGGGTCCAGCATTTT.

This clone was counted only a few times. The chain recombines TRBV7-2 with TRBJ1-1; no clear D. V lost 3 bases to trimming and J lost 0 bases, with 5 bases between them. Germline loops: CDR1 SGHTA, CDR2 FQGNSA. The CDR3 is 13 residues long. The CDR3 DNA is TGTGCCAGCAGCTTCGTCCTGAACACTGAAGCTTTCTTT. It translates to CASSFVLNTEAFF.

This clone has just one count. The gene calls are TRBV5-6 and TRBJ2-2; possibly TRBD2 for D (6 bases). V lost 0 bases to trimming and J lost 7 bases, with 13 bases between them. Germline CDR1 is SGHDT and CDR2 is YYEEEE. The CDR3 has 15 amino acids. CDR3 in DNA: TGTGCCAGCAGCTTGGGGAGGGACGTAGGCGGGGAGCTGTTTTTT. It yields the protein CASSLGRDVGGELFF.